One sample yielded the 17 T cell receptor beta chains listed below, sequenced in a study of vaccination effects on CD4 cells after COVID-19. Sequencing followed a ViraFEST assay step that expanded antigen-specific CD4+ T cells with viral peptide pools. Researchers isolated CD4+ T cells once ten to eleven days of culture had elapsed. Vaccination of participants consisted of two doses of either the BNT162b2 or mRNA-1273 vaccine. The data were produced by immunoSEQ multiplex PCR, yet TCRdb's version contains in-frame clones alone and is incomplete. The table lists fewer than 35,000 clones, 65% to 90% of them singletons, with about 5% in the top ten. No antigens are known for them. Sample: CD4+ T cells from PBMCs cultured with SARS-CoV-2 spike peptides, taken after COVID-19 vaccination. All receptors derive from a human donor who received a COVID-19 vaccine. Some clones in this sample may be carry-over from other donors' samples.

The gene calls are TRBV2 and TRBJ1-5; perhaps TRBD1 as D (5 bases). The CDR3 is 13 residues long. Germline V lookup: CDR1 SNHLY, CDR2 FYNNEI. V was clipped by 4 bases and J by 3 bases, with 7 bases between them. The CDR3 DNA is TGTGCCAGCAGTGGACAGAACAATCAGCCCCAGCATTTT. It yields the protein CASSGQNNQPQHF.

The chain couples TRBV24-1 to TRBJ2-5; no clear D. CDR3 length: 15 residues. Germline loops: CDR1 KGHDR, CDR2 SFDVKD. V was trimmed by 4 bases and J by 5 bases, leaving 16 bases between them. CDR3 sequence (DNA): TGTGCCACCAGTGACCGCGAGGTCCTCCAGGAGACCCAGTACTTC. Translated: CATSDREVLQETQYF.

This clone was counted a few times. This sequence joins TRBV3-1 (or the pseudogene TRBV3-2) and TRBJ1-1, with D perhaps matching TRBD1 (5 bases). Trimming stripped 4 bases from V and 5 bases from J, with 8 bases between. CDR1 and CDR2 from the germline V gene are LGHDT and YNNKEL (reference sequence). The CDR3 consists of 12 residues. CDR3 residues: CASSRGETEAFF. Here the CDR3 DNA reads TGTGCCAGCAGCCGGGGGGAGACTGAAGCTTTCTTT.

This chain connects TRBV3-1 (or the pseudogene TRBV3-2) to TRBJ1-1; D is uncertain. Between the trimmed V and J ends, which lost 1 base and 1 base, there was a span of 7 bases. Per the germline V gene, CDR1 is LGHDT and CDR2 is YNNKEL (reference sequence). The CDR3 covers 14 residues. CDR3 in amino acids: CASSQGFRNTEAFF. CDR3 DNA: TGTGCCAGCAGCCAAGGTTTTCGGAACACTGAAGCTTTCTTT.

This sequence joins TRBV5-1 and TRBJ2-3, with no clear D. The CDR3 is made up of 14 amino acids. Germline CDR1 is SGHRS and CDR2 is YFSETQ. Trimming pared 4 bases from V and 4 bases from J, leaving 13 bases between. CDR3 sequence (DNA): TGCGCCAGCAGCCCGAACACGGGTCCAGATACGCAGTATTTT. Translation gives CASSPNTGPDTQYF.

The chain joins TRBV7-7 to TRBJ2-3; TRBD1 agrees at 7 bases. Unmatched junction bases numbered 6, after V lost 8 bases and J lost 1 base. In germline, CDR1 is SSHAT, CDR2 FNYEAQ (reference sequence). There are 14 residues in the CDR3. CDR3 nucleotide sequence: TGTGCCAGCGCAAGGGGGACAGGCACAGATACGCAGTATTTT. Encoded protein: CASARGTGTDTQYF.

V gene TRBV5-1 combines with J gene TRBJ2-1; TRBD1 matches at 7 bases. V shed 4 bases and J 3 bases; nucleotides not matched to a gene: 4. The CDR3 is 14 amino acids. Germline CDR1 SGHRS, CDR2 YFSETQ. CDR3 DNA sequence: TGCGCCAGCAGCCCCCGGGACAGCTACAATGAGCAGTTCTTC. It is translated as CASSPRDSYNEQFF.

This rearrangement joins TRBV29-1 to TRBJ1-2; D may be TRBD1 (5 bases). Germline CDR1 SQVTM, CDR2 ANQGSEA. CDR3 length equals 11 residues. V was pared by 7 bases and J by 6 bases, with 12 bases between. CDR3 sequence (DNA): TGCAGCGGGGGGGTCCGGAATGGCTACACCTTC. Protein sequence: CSGGVRNGYTF.

The chain is built from TRBV11-1 and TRBJ1-5; D ambiguous. This CDR3 region has 13 residues. Germline V gene data show CDR1 as SGHAT and CDR2 as FQDESV (reference sequence). Trimming took off 5 bases at V and 4 bases at J, with 9 bases between the two ends. The CDR3 sequence: CASSQAGNQPQHF. In DNA form, the CDR3 reads TGTGCCAGCAGCCAAGCAGGTAATCAGCCCCAGCATTTT.

The V gene is TRBV19, the J gene TRBJ2-6; D remains unclear. V lost 6 bases and J lost 2, with 11 bases in between. From germline, CDR1 is LNHDA and CDR2 SQIVND (reference sequence). This CDR3 is built from 15 residues. CDR3 amino acids: CASRPNRAGANVLTF. In nucleotides, the CDR3 is TGTGCCAGTAGGCCTAACAGAGCTGGGGCCAACGTCCTGACTTTC.

The V call is TRBV6-1, the J call TRBJ1-2; maybe TRBD1 (5 bases). This CDR3 has 15 amino acids. Germline CDR1 and CDR2: MNHNS and SASEGT. Trimming cost V 3 bases and J 1 base, with 12 bases left between them. In DNA form, the CDR3 reads TGTGCCAGCAGTGATGGGGGACTGTTTAACTATGGCTACACCTTC. It specifies CASSDGGLFNYGYTF.

The chain has TRBV7-2 and TRBJ2-3; TRBD2 is a possible D gene (6 bases). Between the trimmed V and J ends, which lost 0 bases and 5 bases, there was a span of 9 bases. In germline, CDR1 is SGHTA, CDR2 FQGNSA. The CDR3 is made up of 14 amino acids. CDR3 nucleotides: TGTGCCAGCAGCTTAGCGACTAGTGTAGATACGCAGTATTTT. Residues: CASSLATSVDTQYF.

V gene TRBV18 combines with J gene TRBJ1-1, with unresolved D. This CDR3 region has 13 residues. Between the trimmed V and J ends, which lost 5 bases and 4 bases, there was a span of 11 bases. Germline V CDR1 and CDR2: KGHSH, LQKENI. CDR3 amino acids: CASSLSGATEAFF. Here the CDR3 DNA reads TGTGCCAGCTCATTGTCAGGAGCCACTGAAGCTTTCTTT.

The genes are TRBV30 and TRBJ2-1; D is possibly TRBD1 (5 bases). Trimming pared 0 bases from V and 4 bases from J, leaving 10 bases between. CDR1 and CDR2 from the germline V gene are GTSNPN and SVGIG (reference sequence). The CDR3 covers 14 residues. DNA of the CDR3: TGTGCCTGGAGTGTAATAGGGGCTTACAATGAGCAGTTCTTC. Protein: CAWSVIGAYNEQFF.

With regard to this clone: This same CDR3 is encoded by further DNA sequences in the sample. This chain links TRBV6-6 with TRBJ2-5; TRBD2 might be the D (5 bases). This CDR3 comprises 14 residues. Trimming shortened V by 4 bases and J by 4 bases, and 13 bases separated the two germline ends. CDR1 and CDR2 from the germline V gene are MNHNY and SVGAGI (reference sequence). In DNA, the CDR3 is TGTGCCAGCAGTTCCGCCCGGGGTGGAGAGACCCAGTACTTC. It encodes CASSSARGGETQYF.

The table lists this clone with a count of one. The chain is built from TRBV28 and TRBJ1-2; D is unclear. This CDR3 contains 12 residues. V shed 7 bases and J shed 8 bases, with 14 bases lying between them. Germline values: CDR1 MDHEN, CDR2 SYDVKM. CDR3: CASNSRRAGYTF. The DNA for the CDR3 is TGTGCCAGCAATTCCCGTCGGGCCGGCTACACCTTC.

V gene TRBV3-1 (or the pseudogene TRBV3-2) combines with J gene TRBJ2-5, with TRBD2 matching over 11 bases. Per germline, CDR1 LGHDT and CDR2 YNNKEL (reference sequence). V shed 3 bases and J 0 bases; nucleotides not matched to a gene: 6. This CDR3 region has 17 residues. In DNA form, the CDR3 reads TGTGCCAGCAGCCAGGGGCTAGCGGGGGGTAACCAAGAGACCCAGTACTTC. This codes for CASSQGLAGGNQETQYF.